This TCR beta chain was profiled in a study of T cell repertoires in cytomegalovirus infection. At the level of the study: CMV epitopes in the study were HLA-C-restricted (recently identified) and HLA-B-restricted (well studied). Indicated by public TCR beta signatures were CMV infection and matching HLA type.

For this clonotype: Its specificity is not known.

Trimming cost V 8 bases and J 5 bases, with 13 bases left between them. Per germline, CDR1 MGHDK and CDR2 SYGVNS. CDR3 length: 14 residues. Using its own MiXCR run on the reads, TCRdb lists one record per CDR3 protein. This table has 20,000 to 25,000 distinct CDR3 sequences, around 43% appearing once. The sequencing here drew on CD8+ T cells from cultured PBMCs, taken from culture after CMV antigen stimulation. The chain is built from TRBV25-1 and TRBJ1-6; D may be TRBD1 (5 bases). The TCR comes from a human donor in good health (CMV status not recorded). Some clones in this sample may be carry-over from other donors' samples. CDR3 protein: CASSWDRDNSPLHF. CDR3 nucleotide sequence: TGTGCCAGCTCTTGGGACCGCGATAATTCACCCCTCCACTTT.